Listed below are T cell receptor beta chains from one sample, sequenced in a study of blood T cell repertoires in COVID-19. The repertoire was sequenced with immunoSEQ multiplex PCR; TCRdb's copy has only in-frame clones and lacks some. The sample includes roughly 400,000 clones, roughly nine tenths of them seen just once. Specimen: PBMCs or T cells enriched from blood (not recorded which). Receptors were obtained from a young woman who had recovered from COVID-19. Each CDR3 is given with its conserved first and last residue. Each record gives: CDR3 protein, CDR3 DNA, J gene, CDR3 length, D gene, clone size, V gene. A D gene is named only where the DNA matches it firmly. Clone size is stated in some rows and not others, as once, few, many or a class when expanded.

CASSRETAPYEQYF TGCGCCAGCAGCCGTGAAACTGCCCCCTACGAGCAGTACTTC TRBJ2-7 14 - few TRBV5-1
CASSPGTGGSGNTIYF TGTGCCAGCAGCCCGGGGACAGGGGGCTCTGGAAACACCATATATTTT TRBJ1-3 16 TRBD1 - TRBV7-9
CASSPFSGSNEQFF TGCGCCAGCAGCCCGTTTAGCGGGTCCAATGAGCAGTTCTTC TRBJ2-1 14 TRBD2 - TRBV5-1
CASSLQDGFTEAFF TGTGCCAGCAGTTTGCAAGACGGGTTCACTGAAGCTTTCTTT TRBJ1-1 14 - once TRBV27
CASSQEHSRQTYSPLHF TGTGCCAGCAGCCAGGAGCACTCTCGTCAAACTTATTCACCCCTCCACTTT TRBJ1-6 17 - - TRBV3-1/TRBV3-2
CASSVGAGINEQYF TGTGCCAGCAGCGTCGGAGCGGGGATAAACGAGCAGTACTTC TRBJ2-7 14 TRBD2 - TRBV9
CASSQGHSWNTEAFF TGTGCCAGCAGCCAAGGACACTCCTGGAACACTGAAGCTTTCTTT TRBJ1-1 15 - - TRBV7-9
CASSSSAGEHIGYTF TGTGCCAGCAGCTCCTCCGCGGGGGAGCACATAGGCTACACCTTC TRBJ1-2 15 - once TRBV7-9
CASSLMPFNQGYTF TGTGCCAGCAGCCTCATGCCGTTTAATCAGGGCTACACCTTC TRBJ1-2 14 - - TRBV14
CASSPGTGNKNEQFF TGTGCCAGCAGCCCCGGGACAGGGAACAAAAATGAGCAGTTCTTC TRBJ2-1 15 TRBD1 - TRBV28
CASSLGQGARNEQFF TGCGCCAGCAGCTTGGGACAGGGGGCGCGTAATGAGCAGTTCTTC TRBJ2-1 15 TRBD1 - TRBV5-1